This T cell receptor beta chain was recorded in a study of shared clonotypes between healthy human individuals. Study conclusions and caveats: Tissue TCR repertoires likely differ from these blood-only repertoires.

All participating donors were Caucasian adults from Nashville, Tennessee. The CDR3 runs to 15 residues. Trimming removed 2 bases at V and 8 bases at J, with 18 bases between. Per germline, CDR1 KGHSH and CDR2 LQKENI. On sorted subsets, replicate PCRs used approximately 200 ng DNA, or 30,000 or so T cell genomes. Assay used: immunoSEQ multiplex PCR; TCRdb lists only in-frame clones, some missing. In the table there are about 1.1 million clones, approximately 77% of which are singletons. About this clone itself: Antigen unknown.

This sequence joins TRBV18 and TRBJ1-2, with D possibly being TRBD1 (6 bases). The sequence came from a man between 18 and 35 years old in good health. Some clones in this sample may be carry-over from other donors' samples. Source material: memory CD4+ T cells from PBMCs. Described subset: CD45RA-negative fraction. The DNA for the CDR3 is TGTGCCAGCTCACCAACAAGGTCAGGGGAGTCCGGCTACACCTTC. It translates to CASSPTRSGESGYTF.